This TCR beta chain was found in a study of persistence of HIV-infected CD4 T cells. Overall study: Suppressive ART had lasted a median of roughly eight years.

This was the immunoSEQ version 4 assay in survey mode. Template was genomic DNA at 7.5 to 10 ng/uL, with up to roughly 1 ug used per sample. Data came from immunoSEQ multiplex PCR; TCRdb stores just in-frame clones and leaves some out. The sample has about 30,000 clones, 70% seen once. This clone is medium-sized within its sample. Its antigen is currently unknown. Overlapping HIV-1 Gag 15-mer peptides at roughly 1 ug per peptide per mL were used. CD4+ T cells upregulating both CD40 ligand and CD69 were sorted as responding cells. The sample was CD4+ T cells sorted from PBMCs after roughly 18-hour stimulation, taken from a patient who received antiretroviral therapy. This sequence was found in an adult man with HIV who was CMV-seropositive.

CDR3 residues: CSVAGGPGTTTWEQYF. In nucleotides, the CDR3 is TGCAGCGTTGCAGGGGGTCCTGGGACTACTACGTGGGAGCAGTACTTC. This chain links TRBV29-1 with TRBJ2-7, with D perhaps given as TRBD1 or TRBD2 (7 bases each). The germline CDR1 and CDR2 sequences are SQVTM and ANQGSEA. Trimming removed 4 bases at V and 7 bases at J, with 26 bases between. The CDR3 is made up of 16 amino acids.